This is a list of T cell receptor beta chains from one sample in a study of T cell responses to AZD1222 COVID-19 vaccine. The table came from immunoSEQ multiplex PCR; TCRdb's copy has only in-frame clones and leaves some out. The data contain tens of thousands of clones, roughly 90% of them singletons. Material: peripheral blood, obtained on day 0 of AZD1222 vaccination. These receptors all come from an adult in good health. Both conserved end residues are part of each CDR3. D genes are given only for firm matches. Some rows mark clone size as missing; the rest say once, few, many or name a class of expanded clone.

-,TRBJ1-5,-,TRBV5-5,TGTGCCAGCAGCTTCCTCCAGGGGAATCAGCCCCAGCATTTT,CASSFLQGNQPQHF
-,TRBJ2-3,-,TRBV6-5,TGTGCCAGCACCGACTCTGGCGCAGATACGCAGTATTTT,CASTDSGADTQYF
-,TRBJ2-1,-,TRBV6-5,TGTGCCAGCAGTTATGATAGGGGGGAGAACAATGAGCAGTTCTTC,CASSYDRGENNEQFF
-,TRBJ2-7,-,TRBV19,TGTGCCAGTAGTATCCCCGAGAAGGGCGACTCCTACGAGCAGTACTTC,CASSIPEKGDSYEQYF
-,TRBJ1-2,TRBD1,TRBV27,TGTGCCACCGCGTTCCGGGGACAGAGCTTGTTAAACTATGGCTACACCTTC,CATAFRGQSLLNYGYTF
-,TRBJ2-5,-,TRBV6-6,TGTGCCAGCAGTTATCAGGACGGAGAGACCCAGTACTTC,CASSYQDGETQYF
-,TRBJ1-2,-,TRBV5-1,TGCGCCAGCAGCTTGGAGGAGGCCCCTAACTATGGCTACACCTTC,CASSLEEAPNYGYTF
-,TRBJ2-7,TRBD2,TRBV4-3,TGCGCCAGCAGCCAAGATGTAACTAGCGGGACTTCCTACGAGCAGTACTTC,CASSQDVTSGTSYEQYF
-,TRBJ2-7,-,TRBV13,TGTGCCAGCAGCTTCGGGGGCAGTCCCTACGAGCAGTACTTC,CASSFGGSPYEQYF
-,TRBJ1-3,-,TRBV10-2,TGCGCCAGCAGTGAGTATGGAGGAAACACCATATATTTT,CASSEYGGNTIYF
-,TRBJ1-3,-,TRBV7-8,TGTGCCAGCAGCACCCAAAATGGAAACACCATATATTTT,CASSTQNGNTIYF
-,TRBJ2-7,TRBD1,TRBV11-1,TGTGCCAGCAGCTCAGACCAGGGGGTATTGGACGAGCAGTACTTC,CASSSDQGVLDEQYF
-,TRBJ1-4,-,TRBV6-5,TGTGCCAGCAGATATACCGCAACTAATGAAAAACTGTTTTTT,CASRYTATNEKLFF
-,TRBJ2-1,TRBD1,TRBV25-1,TGTGCCAGCAGTGGCACAGGGGACCGCCATGAGCAGTTCTTC,CASSGTGDRHEQFF
-,TRBJ1-1,-,TRBV7-7,TGTGCCAGCAGCTTCCTCCTACAGGGTTTTCTGGACACTGAAGCTTTCTTT,CASSFLLQGFLDTEAFF
-,TRBJ1-6,TRBD1,TRBV5-1,TGCGCCAGCAGCCCGGGACAGGGTAATTCACCCCTCCACTTT,CASSPGQGNSPLHF
once,TRBJ2-7,TRBD1,TRBV5-1,TGCGCCAGCAGCGTGGGACAGGCTCTCCTCTCCTACGAGCAGTACTTC,CASSVGQALLSYEQYF
medium-sized,TRBJ2-2,TRBD1,TRBV5-1,TGCGCCAGCAGCCCCGGGACAGGGGCCGGGGAGCTGTTTTTT,CASSPGTGAGELFF
-,TRBJ2-2,TRBD1,TRBV28,TGTGCCAGCAAGATCCGGGACAGCGACGTTAGGGAGACCGGGGAGCTGTTTTTT,CASKIRDSDVRETGELFF
-,TRBJ1-2,-,TRBV5-1,TGCGCCAGCAGCTATACAGGGACTGATGGCTACACCTTC,CASSYTGTDGYTF
once,TRBJ2-5,TRBD1,TRBV11-3,TGTGCCAGCAGCCGGGACAGTGAGACCCAGTACTTC,CASSRDSETQYF
once,TRBJ1-2,-,TRBV12-3/TRBV12-4,TGTGCCAGCAGTCAGGGTAACTATGGCTACACCTTC,CASSQGNYGYTF
-,TRBJ1-1,TRBD1,TRBV18,TGTGCCAGCTCACCCGGACAGGTATTGAACACTGAAGCTTTCTTT,CASSPGQVLNTEAFF
-,TRBJ2-7,-,TRBV5-1,TGCGCCAGCAGACCCGGGCAGGGAGGGGGCGAGCAGTACTTC,CASRPGQGGGEQYF
-,TRBJ1-2,TRBD1,TRBV2,TGTGCCACTACGAGACAGGGTTTCTATGGCTACACCTTC,CATTRQGFYGYTF
-,TRBJ1-1,TRBD1,TRBV25-1,TGTGCCAGCAGTCCGGCCCCGGGACAGGGGGACACTGAAGCTTTCTTT,CASSPAPGQGDTEAFF
-,TRBJ1-3,-,TRBV6-5,TGTGCCAGCTCCTCTGGGGCCTCTGGAAACACCATATATTTT,CASSSGASGNTIYF
-,TRBJ1-4,-,TRBV3-1/TRBV3-2,TGTGCCAGCAGCTACCAGGATAATGAAAAACTGTTTTTT,CASSYQDNEKLFF
-,TRBJ1-1,-,TRBV11-2,TGTGCCAGCAGCCGAGATCTATTTGAAGCTTTCTTT,CASSRDLFEAFF
-,TRBJ1-3,-,TRBV5-1,TGCGCCAGCATGGAGGCCTCTGGAAACACCATATATTTT,CASMEASGNTIYF
once,TRBJ2-1,TRBD2,TRBV10-3,TGTGCCATCAGTGCACCGGGTCTAGCGGGTTCCTACAATGAGCAGTTCTTC,CAISAPGLAGSYNEQFF
-,TRBJ2-3,-,TRBV7-7,TGTGCCAGCAGCTTAGCGGGAGCTGGTTCCGATACGCAGTATTTT,CASSLAGAGSDTQYF
-,TRBJ2-7,-,TRBV6-5,TGTGCCAGCAGTCGGCCGGGATTCTCCTCCTACGAGCAGTACTTC,CASSRPGFSSYEQYF
few,TRBJ2-1,TRBD2,TRBV7-8,TGTGCCAGCGGAACCCTACTAGCGGGTAAATACAATGAGCAGTTCTTC,CASGTLLAGKYNEQFF
-,TRBJ2-1,TRBD2,TRBV20-1,TGCAGTGCTAGTCTACGGTTGGTTAGGAGCGGGGGTAACAATGAGCAGTTCTTC,CSASLRLVRSGGNNEQFF
-,TRBJ2-2,-,TRBV3-1/TRBV3-2,TGTGCCAGCAGCCAATGGTGGGCAGGGTCGAACACCGGGGAGCTGTTTTTT,CASSQWWAGSNTGELFF
-,TRBJ1-5,-,TRBV11-1,TGTGCCAGCAGCCTAGGGCGGGACCAGCCCCAGCATTTT,CASSLGRDQPQHF
-,TRBJ2-2,TRBD2,TRBV7-9,TGTGCCAGCAGCTTACTAGCGGGGGGAATCGGGGAGCTGTTTTTT,CASSLLAGGIGELFF
-,TRBJ1-2,-,TRBV10-3,TGTGCCATCAGTGCAGAGGGGCTGCATGGCTACACCTTC,CAISAEGLHGYTF
-,TRBJ2-1,-,TRBV4-2,TGTGCCAGCAGCCAAGCGGGACTCGAATACAATGAGCAGTTCTTC,CASSQAGLEYNEQFF
-,TRBJ1-1,-,TRBV7-3,TGTGCCAGCAGCTCCCCGGGACAGAACACTGAAGCTTTCTTT,CASSSPGQNTEAFF
-,TRBJ2-2,-,TRBV14,TGTGCCAGCAGCCAATTGTCAGGGGCCGGCACCGGGGAGCTGTTTTTT,CASSQLSGAGTGELFF
-,TRBJ1-6,-,TRBV5-4,TGTGCCAGCAGCGGGTCCCAGGGATATAATTCACCCCTCCACTTT,CASSGSQGYNSPLHF
-,TRBJ1-3,-,TRBV6-2/TRBV6-3,TGTGCCAGCAGTCGATCGGGACACGAGGGAAACACCATATATTTT,CASSRSGHEGNTIYF
-,TRBJ1-5,-,TRBV28,TGTGCCAGCAGTTTAATTTCCTGGGTAGCGAGCAATCAGCCCCAGCATTTT,CASSLISWVASNQPQHF
once,TRBJ1-2,-,TRBV10-2,TGCGCCAGCAGTGAGAGGGTTGACTATGGCTACACCTTC,CASSERVDYGYTF
-,TRBJ2-7,TRBD1,TRBV5-1,TGCGCCAGCAGCTACCTTACCGGGACAGGGTCCTACGAGCAGTACTTC,CASSYLTGTGSYEQYF
few,TRBJ1-2,TRBD1,TRBV5-1,TGCGCCAGCAGCGATACAGGGGATGGCTACACCTTC,CASSDTGDGYTF
-,TRBJ1-2,-,TRBV6-5,TGTGCCAGCAGTAGCAAAGGGGGGCGCGACTATGGCTACACCTTC,CASSSKGGRDYGYTF